The source of this T cell receptor beta chain is a study of blood T cell repertoires in COVID-19. Losses at the gene ends were 6 bases for V and 6 bases for J; bases not matched to a gene: 6. The CDR3 is made up of 15 amino acids. Per the germline V gene, CDR1 is ENHRY and CDR2 is SYGVKD. The protocol was immunoSEQ multiplex PCR, while the TCRdb copy is restricted to in-frame clones and leaves out a portion. The sample holds roughly 300,000 clones, approximately 87% seen once. The specimen sequenced was peripheral blood. This sequence joins TRBV10-3 and TRBJ2-3, with TRBD2 identical over 13 bases. The source is a woman in her forties who had recovered from COVID-19. The CDR3 loop is CAISRTSGGVDTQYF. The CDR3 nucleotides read TGTGCCATCAGCCGGACTAGCGGGGGTGTGGATACGCAGTATTTT.